Below, 4 T cell receptor beta chains from the same sample are listed, as sequenced in a study of shared clonotypes between healthy human individuals. Profiled with immunoSEQ multiplex PCR; TCRdb holds only in-frame clones, not every one. Among 650,000 to 700,000 clones listed, 90% were seen once. The sequenced sample consisted of memory CD8+ T cells from PBMCs. Subset indicated: CD45RO+ cells pooled with CCR7-negative TemRA cells. The source of these receptors is a man aged 18 to 35 in good health. Some clones in this sample may be carry-over from other donors' samples.

The J gene is TRBJ2-7, the V gene TRBV9; the match to TRBD1 covers 9 bases. This CDR3 has 15 residues. In germline, CDR1 is SGDLS, CDR2 YYNGEE. The trim removed 4 bases at V and 5 bases at J, leaving 10 bases unmatched. The CDR3 sequence is CASSPGGTGNHEQYF. The CDR3 nucleotides are TGTGCCAGCAGCCCCGGGGGGACAGGGAACCACGAGCAGTACTTC.

CDR3 region: CSTGTGYEQYF. The CDR3 nucleotides read TGCAGCACGGGGACAGGCTACGAGCAGTACTTC. The rearrangement links TRBV29-1 to TRBJ2-7, with 8 bases aligning to TRBD1. The V gene end was trimmed by 8 bases and the J gene end by 3 bases; junction bases not matched to a gene: 3. Germline values: CDR1 SQVTM, CDR2 ANQGSEA. The CDR3 contains 11 residues.

This rearrangement joins TRBV5-1 to TRBJ2-7, with 9 bases that match TRBD2. Per the germline V gene, CDR1 is SGHRS and CDR2 is YFSETQ. With V trimmed by 9 bases and J by 2 bases, 15 bases remained unmatched. The CDR3 totals 16 residues. The DNA for the CDR3 is TGCGCCACCTCGGCGGGTGAGACTAGCGGCACCTACGAGCAGTACTTC. Protein sequence: CATSAGETSGTYEQYF.

This clone turned up a few times. The V call is TRBV15, the J call TRBJ2-2; D is unclear. Per germline, CDR1 LNHNV and CDR2 YYDKDF (reference sequence). V gave up 4 bases and J gave up 0 bases, with 6 bases separating them. This CDR3 is built from 14 residues. The CDR3 loop is CATSKLANTGELFF. CDR3 bases: TGTGCCACCAGCAAACTTGCGAACACCGGGGAGCTGTTTTTT.